The next 14 T cell receptor beta chains were all read from a single sample in a study of CD8 T cells in ankylosing spondylitis. General study results and limits: Ankylosing spondylitis blood appeared to be characterized by a TCR beta motif of 8 or 9 highly homologous variants.

These receptors lack a known antigen. TCRdb redid the calling of the 5' RACE reads with MiXCR, one entry per CDR3 protein. The table includes roughly 350,000 distinct CDR3 sequences, 6.5% to 10% detected once. Sequenced sample: blood, either unsorted or a sorted T cell fraction (not recorded which). Receptor source: a male donor with ankylosing spondylitis.

This clonotype was counted at least ten times. The J gene is TRBJ1-5, the V gene TRBV20-1, with D possibly matching TRBD1 (5 bases). The length of the CDR3 is 14 residues. The V end was cut by 5 bases, the J end by 7 bases, with 18 bases between. CDR1 and CDR2 (germline): DFQATT, SNEGSKA (reference sequence). The DNA for the CDR3 is TGCAGTGCTGGGGACCCAACGAGCCGACAGCCCCAGCATTTT. Protein: CSAGDPTSRQPQHF.

This chain connects TRBV5-1 to TRBJ2-1; a possible D gene is TRBD2 (5 bases). Per germline, CDR1 SGHRS and CDR2 YFSETQ. CDR3 length: 13 residues. V was clipped by 3 bases and J by 6 bases, with 10 bases between them. The CDR3 here is CASSWTGINEQFF. In nucleotides, the CDR3 is TGCGCCAGCAGCTGGACCGGGATCAATGAGCAGTTCTTC.

This clonotype has only a few counts. The chain combines TRBV12-3 or TRBV12-4 with TRBJ2-4; TRBD1 or TRBD2 may be the D gene (5 bases each). The V gene lost 3 bases and the J gene lost 7 bases, with 22 bases spanning the gap. CDR3 length: 17 amino acids. CDR3 sequence (DNA): TGTGCCAGCAGTTTCAGAGGGCGGCCCCTTAAGGGGAACATTCAGTACTTC. Translating it yields CASSFRGRPLKGNIQYF.

This clonotype was seen more than once but under ten times. The J gene is TRBJ2-1, the V gene TRBV19; the match to TRBD2 covers 13 bases. This CDR3 has 16 residues. V trimming: 6 bases; J trimming: 5 bases; junction bases outside the gene matches: 7. Germline lookup yields CDR1 LNHDA and CDR2 SQIVND (reference sequence). The DNA for the CDR3 is TGTGCCAGTAGCCTTACTAGCGGGAGGGCAAACAATGAGCAGTTCTTC. It codes for CASSLTSGRANNEQFF.

The chain carries TRBV21-1 and TRBJ2-3; the table's D call, TRBD2, has no DNA check behind it. TRBV21-1 is described as a pseudogene. The CDR3 has 13 residues. The CDR3 reads CASSNLGEDTQYF. The CDR3 region has the DNA TGTGCCAGCAGCAATTTGGGAGAAGATACGCAGTATTTT.

The V gene is TRBV27, the J gene TRBJ2-3, with D possibly TRBD2 on 6 matching bases. CDR3 length: 16 amino acids. Trimming took 0 bases from V and 5 from J, leaving 15 bases between them. CDR1 and CDR2 from the germline V gene are MNHEY and SMNVEV (reference sequence). This CDR3 reads CASSLSFFPGVDTQYF. CDR3 DNA sequence: TGTGCCAGCAGTTTATCGTTTTTTCCGGGAGTAGATACGCAGTATTTT.

The CDR3 nucleotides are TGTGCCATCAGTGAGAGGTGGGATACTGAAGCTTTCTTT. This gives the protein CAISERWDTEAFF. This chain connects TRBV10-3 to TRBJ1-1; D gene unclear. V was cut by 2 bases and J by 5 bases, with 9 bases left in between. CDR1 and CDR2 from the germline V gene are ENHRY and SYGVKD. There are 13 residues in the CDR3.

This clonotype has at least ten counts. The CDR3 reads CASGSREQFF. Written as DNA, the CDR3 is TGTGCCAGCGGTAGTCGTGAGCAGTTCTTC. This chain connects TRBV11-3 to TRBJ2-1; D remains unclear. This CDR3 has 10 residues. CDR1 is SGHNT and CDR2 is YENEEA in the germline V gene. V was cut by 8 bases and J by 9 bases, with 8 bases left in between.

The table lists this clonotype with a few counts. V gene TRBV20-1 combines with J gene TRBJ2-1, with 7 bases aligning to TRBD2. V was clipped by 1 base and J by 5 bases; unmatched bases: 5. Per germline, CDR1 DFQATT and CDR2 SNEGSKA (reference sequence). The CDR3 length is 14 residues. The CDR3 DNA reads TGCAGTGCTAGAGGACTAGCCGATAACAATGAGCAGTTCTTC. Translation gives CSARGLADNNEQFF.

This clonotype was counted many times. The J gene is TRBJ2-1, the V gene TRBV7-9; 13 nucleotides agree with TRBD2. The CDR3 totals 16 residues. CDR1 SEHNR and CDR2 FQNEAQ come from the germline V gene (reference sequence). Germline trimming cut 5 bases from V and 7 bases from J; bases unmatched to any gene: 8. CDR3 sequence reads: CASSPTGLAGQNEQFF. The CDR3 DNA sequence: TGTGCCAGCAGCCCGACGGGACTAGCGGGGCAGAATGAGCAGTTCTTC.

The chain links TRBV6-1 to TRBJ2-7; 7 bases match TRBD1. Germline loops: CDR1 MNHNS, CDR2 SASEGT. The trim removed 3 bases at V and 3 bases at J, leaving 8 bases unmatched. The CDR3 covers 15 residues. CDR3: CASSDTGVAHYEQYF. CDR3 in DNA: TGTGCCAGCAGTGACACAGGGGTGGCCCACTACGAGCAGTACTTC.

This clonotype was found a few times. V gene TRBV6-1 combines with J gene TRBJ2-2; 11 bases are a match to TRBD2. The V and J ends lost 6 bases and 3 bases, in that order; junction bases with no gene match: 12. CDR3 length: 18 amino acids. Germline V gene lookup returns CDR1 MNHNS and CDR2 SASEGT. The CDR3 bases are TGTGCCAGCAGCCAATTTCTTAGCGGGAGGGCCCACACCGGGGAGCTGTTTTTT. Amino acids: CASSQFLSGRAHTGELFF.

This clonotype showed up just a few times. This chain connects TRBV29-1 to TRBJ2-1, with 9 bases matching TRBD2. This CDR3 contains 15 residues. V gave up 7 bases and J gave up 5 bases; unmatched junction bases: 12. Germline values: CDR1 SQVTM, CDR2 ANQGSEA. DNA for the CDR3: TGCAGCGCCGATCGCGGACTAGCGCCAGACAATGAGCAGTTCTTC. Its protein is CSADRGLAPDNEQFF.

This chain joins TRBV6-5 and TRBJ1-5; D is perhaps TRBD1 (6 bases). Between the trimmed V and J ends, which lost 3 bases and 6 bases, there was a span of 15 bases. The V gene's germline CDR1 is MNHEY and CDR2 SVGAGI. The CDR3 is 15 residues long. CDR3: CASSYSQGAGQPQHF. CDR3 bases: TGTGCCAGCAGTTATTCACAGGGAGCAGGTCAGCCCCAGCATTTT.